These T cell receptor beta chains were read from a single sample in a study of blood T cell repertoires in COVID-19. Measured with immunoSEQ multiplex PCR; TCRdb has only the in-frame clones, and not every one. The sample lists about 200,000 clones; around four fifths were seen once. The sequencing input was peripheral blood. The origin of the receptors is a woman in her seventies with active or convalescent COVID-19. Each CDR3 is given with its conserved first and last residue. The D gene is left open where the match is weak. Only some rows state a clone size, as once, few, many or a class for expanded clones.

clone_size	d_call	v_call	j_call	cdr3_aa	cdr3_nt
-	-	TRBV4-1	TRBJ2-1	CASSQIFNEQFF	TGCGCCAGCAGCCAAATCTTCAATGAGCAGTTCTTC
few	TRBD2	TRBV3-1/TRBV3-2	TRBJ2-1	CASSRQAGVYNEQFF	TGTGCCAGCAGCCGCCAAGCGGGAGTCTACAATGAGCAGTTCTTC
many	-	TRBV2	TRBJ2-3	CASSRRGTDTQYF	TGTGCCAGCAGTAGGAGAGGCACAGATACGCAGTATTTT
-	TRBD1	TRBV28	TRBJ2-7	CASSQPGQGSKSTYEQYF	TGTGCCAGCAGCCAGCCGGGACAGGGCTCGAAGAGTACGTACGAGCAGTACTTC
-	TRBD1	TRBV19	TRBJ2-5	CASRPWGQVQETQYF	TGTGCCAGTAGACCATGGGGACAGGTACAAGAGACCCAGTACTTC
once	TRBD2	TRBV6-1	TRBJ2-5	CASSESSGSVEMETQYF	TGTGCCAGCAGTGAAAGTAGCGGGAGCGTAGAAATGGAGACCCAGTACTTC
-	TRBD1	TRBV5-1	TRBJ2-5	CASSSRQTGNQETQYF	TGCGCCAGCAGCTCACGACAGACAGGGAACCAAGAGACCCAGTACTTC
-	TRBD1	TRBV6-5	TRBJ1-2	CASSKPGQVSGYTF	TGTGCCAGCAGTAAGCCGGGACAGGTTAGCGGCTACACCTTC
few	TRBD1	TRBV13	TRBJ2-7	CASSPRGQGIHEQYF	TGTGCCAGCAGCCCCAGGGGACAGGGGATCCACGAGCAGTACTTC
-	-	TRBV5-6	TRBJ1-3	CASSLKTGFGNTIYF	TGTGCCAGCAGCTTGAAAACAGGTTTCGGGAACACCATATATTTT
-	TRBD1	TRBV28	TRBJ1-2	CASTPWRTGVNYGYTF	TGTGCCAGCACCCCTTGGAGGACAGGAGTCAATTATGGCTACACCTTC
-	TRBD1	TRBV4-2	TRBJ2-6	CASSLRQGGAAGANVLTF	TGTGCCAGCAGCCTCCGACAGGGGGGCGCGGCTGGGGCCAACGTCCTGACTTTC
-	TRBD2	TRBV7-2	TRBJ2-1	CASSLKAILAGDEQFF	TGTGCCAGCAGCTTAAAAGCCATCCTAGCGGGAGATGAGCAGTTCTTC
-	-	TRBV5-5	TRBJ1-5	CASSETGLYSNQPQHF	TGTGCCAGCAGCGAGACAGGACTTTATAGCAATCAGCCCCAGCATTTT
few	-	TRBV11-2	TRBJ2-7	CASSMGLQGEQYF	TGTGCCAGCAGCATGGGACTCCAAGGAGAGCAGTACTTC